This T cell receptor beta chain originates from a study of T cells after yellow fever vaccination. The wider study: Researchers used SMART-Seq v4 Ultra Low Input to prepare fractions that had low cell numbers.

Looked up from germline, CDR1 is LNHDA and CDR2 is SQIVND (reference sequence). CDR3 size: 16 residues. The V gene lost 10 bases and the J gene lost 6 bases, with 27 bases spanning the gap. It was through 5'RACE template switching that TCR cDNA was made, with a universal primer site and UMIs added. TCRdb reanalysed the 5' RACE reads using MiXCR and keeps one entry per CDR3 protein. The data hold 250,000 to 300,000 distinct CDR3 sequences, with about 5.2% observed a single time. Findings and caveats of the study: Weaker overall, the secondary response nonetheless peaked faster (day 5 versus 15).

The sample holds a few counts of this clonotype. Antigen unknown. The TCR sequence derives from a man younger than 35 who received the YFV17D yellow fever vaccine. The V gene is TRBV19, the J gene TRBJ1-2, with a tentative D call TRBD1 (6 bases). This sample comprised CD4+ T cells sorted from PBMCs, obtained on the day of the yellow fever booster vaccination. The CDR3 bases are TGTGCCACCTATTCCTCTATTGGGGGGCCCCGCGATGGCTACACCTTC. It codes for CATYSSIGGPRDGYTF. Looking up the rest from reference TRBV19 and TRBJ1-2 gives the full variable domain: DGGITQSPKYLFRKEGQNVTLSCEQNLNHDAMYWYRQDPGQGLRLIYYSQIVNDFQKGDIAEGYSVSREKKESFPLTVTSAQKNPTAFYLCATYSSIGGPRDGYTFGSGTRLTVV.